One T cell receptor (beta chain) is described in this entry. This entry belongs to a study of blood T cell repertoires in COVID-19. Study information: Collection of acute and convalescent COVID-19 samples took place in the United States, Italy and Spain.

In the authors' methods: Reference gene primer amplification gave nucleated cell count estimates. The method was immunoSEQ multiplex PCR; TCRdb's version includes in-frame clones alone and lacks a portion of them. D and trimming were read from the DNA, whereas the V and J calls and clone size are those reported in that table. Of tens of thousands of clones listed, around 90% are singletons. Germline V gene sequence: CDR1 MGHDK, CDR2 SYGVNS. The CDR3 is made up of 15 amino acids. After removal of 6 bases from V and 0 bases from J, the junction contained 5 bases not matched to a gene. Source material: peripheral blood. This TCR was recovered from a man aged 55 to 70 with acute or convalescent COVID-19. This rearrangement joins TRBV25-1 to TRBJ2-3; TRBD1 matches at 8 bases. CDR3 in DNA: TGTGCCAGCAGGGACGACAGGGGTAGCACAGATACGCAGTATTTT. It yields the protein CASRDDRGSTDTQYF. The variable domain in full, with the rest retrieved from reference TRBV25-1 and TRBJ2-3, is EADIYQTPRYLVIGTGKKITLECSQTMGHDKMYWYQQDPGMELHLIHYSYGVNSTEKGDLSSESTVSRIRTEHFPLTLESARPSHTSQYLCASRDDRGSTDTQYFGPGTRLTVL.